The T cell receptor beta chain under discussion was sequenced for a study of blood T cell repertoires in COVID-19. Study as a whole: Researchers got acute and convalescent COVID-19 samples from the United States, Italy and Spain.

V trimming: 5 bases; J trimming: 4 bases; junction bases outside the gene matches: 9. The CDR3 totals 15 residues. Germline V lookup: CDR1 KGHSH, CDR2 LQKENI. Study processing details: Reference gene primer amplification gave nucleated cell count estimates. Some clones are missing from TCRdb's copy, which holds only in-frame ones; the method was immunoSEQ multiplex PCR. V and J calls and clone size are given by that table; D and trimming were obtained from the DNA. The sample holds a few hundred thousand clones, less than 90% seen once. The V call is TRBV18, the J call TRBJ1-1, with 8 bases fitting TRBD1. Sample: peripheral blood. The clonotype originates from an elderly woman with COVID-19, enrolled during active disease. The CDR3 DNA reads TGTGCCAGCTCATATAAACAGGGGGAAGTCACTGAAGCTTTCTTT. Amino acid sequence: CASSYKQGEVTEAFF.